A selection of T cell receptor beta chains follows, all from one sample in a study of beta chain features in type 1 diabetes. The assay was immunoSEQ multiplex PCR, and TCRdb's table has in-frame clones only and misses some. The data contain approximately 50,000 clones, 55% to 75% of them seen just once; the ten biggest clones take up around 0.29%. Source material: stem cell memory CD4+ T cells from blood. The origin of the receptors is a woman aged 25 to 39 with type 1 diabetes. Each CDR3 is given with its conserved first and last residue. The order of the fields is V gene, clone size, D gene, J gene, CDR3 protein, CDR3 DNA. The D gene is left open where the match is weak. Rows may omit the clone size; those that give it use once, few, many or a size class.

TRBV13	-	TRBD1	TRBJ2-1	CASRIRDRTFNEQFF	TGTGCCAGCAGGATCCGGGACAGGACCTTCAATGAGCAGTTCTTC
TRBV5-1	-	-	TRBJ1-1	CASEGDTEAFF	TGCGCCAGTGAGGGGGACACTGAAGCTTTCTTT
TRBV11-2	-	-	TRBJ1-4	CASSLTGSEKLFF	TGTGCCAGCAGCTTAACGGGGAGTGAAAAACTGTTTTTT
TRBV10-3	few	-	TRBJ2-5	CAISAGTGGEQYF	TGTGCCATCAGCGCCGGGACCGGGGGAGAGCAGTACTTC
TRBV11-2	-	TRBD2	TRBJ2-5	CASSFTRSGDWGPQETQYF	TGTGCCAGCAGCTTCACACGTAGCGGGGATTGGGGACCTCAAGAGACCCAGTACTTC
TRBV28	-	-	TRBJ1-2	CASTLTGLSYGYTF	TGTGCCAGCACCCTAACGGGGTTGAGCTATGGCTACACCTTC
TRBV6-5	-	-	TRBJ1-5	CASSPTSNQPQHF	TGTGCCAGCAGCCCGACAAGTAATCAGCCCCAGCATTTT
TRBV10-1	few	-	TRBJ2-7	CASSDGSGGYEQYF	TGCGCCAGCAGTGATGGTAGCGGAGGCTACGAGCAGTACTTC
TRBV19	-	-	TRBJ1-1	CASSLQGSHTEAFF	TGTGCCAGTAGTTTACAGGGCTCGCACACTGAAGCTTTCTTT
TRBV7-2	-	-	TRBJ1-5	CASSHGVGPQHF	TGTGCCAGCAGCCATGGAGTTGGACCCCAGCATTTT
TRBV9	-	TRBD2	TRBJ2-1	CASSVYTGTSGNNEQFF	TGTGCCAGCAGCGTATACACCGGGACTAGCGGCAACAATGAGCAGTTCTTC
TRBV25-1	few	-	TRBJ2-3	CASSEGQAYTDTQYF	TGTGCCAGCAGTGAGGGGCAGGCCTACACAGATACGCAGTATTTT
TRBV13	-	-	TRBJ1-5	CASSLQSNQPQHF	TGTGCCAGCAGCTTACAGAGCAATCAGCCCCAGCATTTT
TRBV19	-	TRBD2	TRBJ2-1	CASSIESTSGYSYNEQFF	TGTGCCAGTAGTATAGAGTCGACTAGCGGGTACTCCTACAATGAGCAGTTCTTC
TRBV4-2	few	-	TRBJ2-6	CASSLLRGANVLTF	TGTGCCAGCAGCCTCCTTCGGGGGGCCAACGTCCTGACTTTC
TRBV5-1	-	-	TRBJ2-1	CASSSNRDEQFF	TGCGCCAGCAGCTCGAACAGGGATGAGCAGTTCTTC
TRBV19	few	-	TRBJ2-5	CASSGQKKETQYF	TGTGCCAGTAGTGGCCAGAAAAAAGAGACCCAGTACTTC
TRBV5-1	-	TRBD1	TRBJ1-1	CASSLWGQGSEAFF	TGCGCCAGCAGCTTGTGGGGACAGGGGTCTGAAGCTTTCTTT
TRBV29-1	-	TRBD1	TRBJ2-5	CSVESRDSVEWEQYF	TGCAGCGTTGAATCTCGGGACAGCGTAGAGTGGGAGCAGTACTTC
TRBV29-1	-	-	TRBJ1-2	CSVEDRVENYGYTF	TGCAGCGTTGAAGATCGGGTGGAAAACTATGGCTACACCTTC
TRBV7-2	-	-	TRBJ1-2	CAEGRVLSYGYTF	TGTGCCGAGGGAAGGGTACTCAGCTATGGCTACACCTTC
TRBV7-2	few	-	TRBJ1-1	CASSPRQLREAFF	TGTGCCAGCAGCCCTAGACAGCTTCGAGAAGCTTTCTTT
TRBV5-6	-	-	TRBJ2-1	CASSLGAYNEQFF	TGTGCCAGCAGCTTGGGAGCCTACAATGAGCAGTTCTTC
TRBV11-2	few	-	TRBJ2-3	CASSLFLALSTDTQYF	TGTGCCAGCAGTTTATTCTTAGCGCTTAGCACAGATACGCAGTATTTT
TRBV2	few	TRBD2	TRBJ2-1	CASSGGRASNEQFF	TGTGCCAGCAGTGGGGGGAGGGCTAGTAATGAGCAGTTCTTC
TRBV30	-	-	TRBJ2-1	CAWRTTRPSYNEQFF	TGTGCCTGGAGGACCACGAGGCCTTCCTACAATGAGCAGTTCTTC
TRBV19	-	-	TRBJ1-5	CASSIDPGQPQHF	TGTGCCAGTAGTATAGATCCAGGACAGCCCCAGCATTTT
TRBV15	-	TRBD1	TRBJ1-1	CATSRPSGTENTEAFF	TGTGCCACCAGCAGACCCTCAGGGACAGAAAACACTGAAGCTTTCTTT
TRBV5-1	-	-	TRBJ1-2	CASKTVGAVYGYTF	TGCGCCAGCAAGACCGTGGGGGCAGTCTATGGCTACACCTTC